These 10 T cell receptor beta chains share one sample of origin, sequenced in a study of somatic mutations in cytotoxic T cells in rheumatoid arthritis (dated by TCRdb to about 2017). The library was made by the immunoSEQ multiplex PCR assay. TCRdb re-hosts the immuneACCESS table, in-frame sequences only. Its copies lack some clones; in the studies checked, an unresolved V gene accounts for under half of them, and the cause for the rest is not known. The sample yields about 25,000 clones; about 81% were counted once. The ten biggest clones cover roughly 5% of the sample. The sequenced sample consisted of CD8+ T cells sorted from blood. Source of these receptors: a man aged 45-60 years in good health.

The gene calls are TRBV23-1 and TRBJ1-3, with D possibly being TRBD1 (6 bases). TRBV23-1 is assigned to the ORF class and has an uncertain function. The CDR3 loop spans 18 amino acids. V was pared by 1 base and J by 4 bases, with 20 bases between. CDR3 in amino acids: CASSQCPKDRRGGNTIYF. In DNA form, the CDR3 reads TGCGCCAGCAGTCAATGCCCTAAGGACAGACGAGGGGGAAACACCATATATTTT.

This rearrangement joins TRBV6-5 to TRBJ2-1; D is unresolved. The CDR3 extends over 13 amino acids. The germline V gene has CDR1 MNHEY and CDR2 SVGAGI. V shed 9 bases and J shed 0 bases, with 9 bases lying between them. CDR3 protein: CASGMSSYNEQFF. DNA of the CDR3: TGTGCCAGTGGGATGAGCTCCTACAATGAGCAGTTCTTC.

The chain has TRBV5-1 and TRBJ2-5; D is unclear. CDR3 length equals 15 residues. Germline CDR1 is SGHRS and CDR2 is YFSETQ. Trimming stripped 0 bases from V and 1 base from J, with 10 bases between. The CDR3 DNA reads TGCGCCAGCAGCTTGGAGCACGGGTTCCAAGAGACCCAGTACTTC. It translates to CASSLEHGFQETQYF.

This clone was detected only a few times. This chain links TRBV10-3 with TRBJ2-3; 10 positions match TRBD2. The CDR3 covers 16 residues. Trimming removed 2 bases from V and 4 bases from J; junction bases left unmatched: 6. Per the germline V gene, CDR1 is ENHRY and CDR2 is SYGVKD. CDR3 in DNA: TGTGCCATCAGTGAGCCGGTACTAGCGGGATCAGATACGCAGTATTTT. Its translation: CAISEPVLAGSDTQYF.

V gene TRBV4-1 combines with J gene TRBJ2-1, with D perhaps matching TRBD2 (7 bases). The CDR3 is 15 residues long. CDR1 is MGHRA and CDR2 is YSYEKL in the germline V gene. Trimming pared 4 bases from V and 8 bases from J, leaving 18 bases between. CDR3 in amino acids: CASSRGGRGGDEQFF. CDR3 coding DNA: TGCGCCAGCAGCCGAGGCGGCAGGGGAGGGGATGAGCAGTTCTTC.

V usage is TRBV9 and J usage is TRBJ2-1, with a tentative D call TRBD2 (6 bases). V lost 0 bases and J 0 bases, leaving 13 bases between the germline ends. The CDR3 sequence is 17 residues long. CDR1 is SGDLS and CDR2 is YYNGEE in the germline V gene. CDR3 region: CASSVAGDGSSYNEQFF. Here the CDR3 DNA reads TGTGCCAGCAGCGTAGCTGGAGACGGGAGCTCCTACAATGAGCAGTTCTTC.

This clone was seen only once. The V call is TRBV27, the J call TRBJ2-1; a weak D match, TRBD2 (5 bases). Germline V gives CDR1 MNHEY, CDR2 SMNVEV (reference sequence). The CDR3 length is 12 residues. V shed 2 bases and J shed 6 bases, with 5 bases lying between them. CDR3 sequence (DNA): TGTGCCAGCAGTTTAGGGAGCAATGAGCAGTTCTTC. Its translation is CASSLGSNEQFF.

The chain uses TRBV7-9 and TRBJ2-2, with TRBD1 identical over 10 bases. Per the germline V gene, CDR1 is SEHNR and CDR2 is FQNEAQ (reference sequence). The CDR3 spans 16 residues. Trimming removed 5 bases from V and 2 bases from J; junction bases left unmatched: 5. The DNA of the CDR3 is TGTGCCAGCAGCCAAGACAGGGGGCTAAACACCGGGGAGCTGTTTTTT. Amino acids: CASSQDRGLNTGELFF.

The chain couples TRBV6-1 to TRBJ1-4; 7 bases map to TRBD1. The CDR3 sequence is 17 residues long. In germline, CDR1 is MNHNS, CDR2 SASEGT. V lost 3 bases to trimming and J lost 0 bases; unmatched junction nucleotides: 7. Written as DNA, the CDR3 is TGTGCCAGCAGTGAGAGACCAGGGGGGTCAACTAATGAAAAACTGTTTTTT. Translated: CASSERPGGSTNEKLFF.

The chain recombines TRBV9 with TRBJ2-5, with TRBD1 identical over 12 bases. This CDR3 has 18 amino acids. CDR1 and CDR2 (germline): SGDLS, YYNGEE. The V and J ends lost 6 bases and 4 bases, in that order; junction bases with no gene match: 16. The CDR3 region is CASTHSGTGGSSLETQYF. CDR3 DNA sequence: TGTGCCAGCACCCATTCGGGGACAGGGGGCAGTTCGCTAGAGACCCAGTACTTC.